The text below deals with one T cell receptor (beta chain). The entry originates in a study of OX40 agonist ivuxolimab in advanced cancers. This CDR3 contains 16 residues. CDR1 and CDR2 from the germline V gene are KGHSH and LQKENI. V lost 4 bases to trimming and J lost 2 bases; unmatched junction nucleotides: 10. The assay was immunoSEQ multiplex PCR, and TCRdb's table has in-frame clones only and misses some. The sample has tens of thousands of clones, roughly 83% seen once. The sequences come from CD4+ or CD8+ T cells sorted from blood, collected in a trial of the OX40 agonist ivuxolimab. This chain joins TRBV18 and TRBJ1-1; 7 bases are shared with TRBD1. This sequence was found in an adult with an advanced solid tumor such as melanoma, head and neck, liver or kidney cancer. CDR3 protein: CASSQGGQGVNTEAFF. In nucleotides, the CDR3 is TGTGCCAGCTCACAAGGGGGTCAGGGGGTAAACACTGAAGCTTTCTTT.